Listed below are T cell receptor beta chains from one sample, sequenced in a study of T cell changes during pregnancy in multiple sclerosis. Profiling relied on immunoSEQ multiplex PCR, and the TCRdb table lists in-frame clones only, not all of them. This sample has some 70,000 clones, with about nine tenths found just once. Source: peripheral blood, taken after pregnancy. The receptors were gathered from a female donor in good health, enrolled as a control in a pregnancy study. The conserved cysteine and the conserved F or W are not part of the CDR3 here. The D gene is left open where the match is weak. The listing skips clone size in some rows; elsewhere it reads once, few, many or a size class.

v_gene	d_gene	abundance	j_gene	CDR3aa
TRBV7-2	TRBD1	.	TRBJ2-1	ASQRTGDYNEQF
TRBV5-1	.	.	.	ASSPPADPYEQY
TRBV11-1	.	.	TRBJ2-3	ASSSVGGAQGDTQY
TRBV7-9	.	.	TRBJ1-6	ASSLGRADSPLH
TRBV19	.	.	TRBJ1-5	ASSKGVGQPQH
TRBV5-1	.	.	TRBJ2-7	ASSNTAYSSYEQY
TRBV6-4	TRBD1	.	TRBJ2-7	ASSLAPGQATYEQY
TRBV5-4	TRBD2	.	TRBJ2-3	ASFWGGRTDTQY
TRBV6-4	.	.	TRBJ2-6	ARRQADSGANVLT
TRBV28	.	.	TRBJ2-5	ASSLTASLGLETQY
TRBV6-5	.	.	TRBJ1-3	ASSPNRVGNTIY
TRBV28	TRBD1	.	TRBJ1-2	ASSLSGQVYGYT
TRBV4-1	TRBD2	.	TRBJ2-7	ASSQDASGGFYSYEQY
TRBV7-8	TRBD1	once	TRBJ1-5	ASSQGARQPQH
TRBV18	TRBD1	few	TRBJ1-6	ASSPNPRGTVNSPLH
TRBV2	TRBD2	many	TRBJ2-7	ASSELVAGPYEQY
TRBV28	.	.	TRBJ2-6	ASNGLYLSGANVLT
TRBV11-2	.	.	TRBJ1-4	ASSEESTGPKGEKLF
TRBV19	.	.	TRBJ2-3	ASSIGLADTQY
TRBV5-4	.	.	TRBJ2-3	ASSQRQGTDTQY
TRBV6-1	.	.	TRBJ2-7	ASSQGRSYEQY
TRBV7-6	TRBD2	.	TRBJ2-3	ASSLGASGGHTDTQY
TRBV7-9	TRBD1	.	TRBJ2-3	ASSLSGQGTDTQY
TRBV5-1	.	.	TRBJ2-7	ASSYDPKEASYEQY
TRBV19	TRBD2	.	TRBJ2-5	ASSIGRVGGETQY
TRBV2	.	.	TRBJ1-1	ASSAGGGGSEAF
TRBV9	TRBD2	.	TRBJ2-2	ASSVDPAGAGELF
TRBV27	TRBD1	.	TRBJ1-2	ASSIGQGAPNGYT
TRBV6-5	TRBD1	once	TRBJ1-1	ASSRGDRNTEAF
TRBV19	TRBD2	.	TRBJ2-1	ASSTPPVRAGRYNEQF
TRBV6-5	.	.	TRBJ1-3	ASSVQVGSGNTIY
TRBV7-2	TRBD2	.	TRBJ2-1	ASSLLSGREAEQF
TRBV7-2	.	.	TRBJ2-6	ASSLSVGANVLT
TRBV5-1	TRBD2	.	TRBJ2-1	ATSGGSYNEQF
TRBV7-2	TRBD1	.	TRBJ1-2	ASSTHRGRYYGYT
TRBV6-5	.	.	TRBJ1-4	ASSYYAGGEKLF
TRBV28	.	.	TRBJ2-1	ASSKLANGNNEQF
TRBV5-4	.	.	TRBJ1-6	ASSLVSGAGNSPLH
TRBV19	TRBD2	once	TRBJ2-1	ASSVTSGRVFSYNEQF
TRBV4-2	TRBD1	medium-sized	TRBJ2-5	ASSQKTGDQETQY
TRBV4-1	TRBD1	.	TRBJ2-3	ASSRAGTGGLFSTDTQY
TRBV7-9	TRBD1	.	TRBJ1-6	ASSLAGTGAVYNSPLH
TRBV5-1	TRBD1	.	TRBJ1-6	ASSSGQGWNSPLH
TRBV28	TRBD1	.	TRBJ1-6	ASSLLPGQFNSPLH
TRBV14	TRBD1	once	TRBJ1-2	ASSQSGQGPYGYT
TRBV7-9	.	.	TRBJ2-5	ASSPTRGVVETQY
TRBV2	TRBD1	.	TRBJ1-5	ASIGQGNQPQH
TRBV19	.	.	TRBJ1-5	ASSRDSGQPQH
TRBV2	TRBD2	.	TRBJ2-7	ASRGTSGGEEQY
TRBV4-3	TRBD1	.	TRBJ2-2	ASSQDGTGAGELF
TRBV30	.	.	TRBJ2-7	AWSRGGGEQY
TRBV28	.	.	TRBJ1-1	ASHRANTEAF
TRBV28	TRBD2	once	TRBJ2-3	ASKSGGDTDTQY
TRBV7-2	.	.	TRBJ2-7	ASSTTSYEQY
TRBV5-1	TRBD1	.	TRBJ1-2	ASSLDRGLNYGYT
TRBV11-2	TRBD2	once	TRBJ2-7	ASSLSGRGGSYEQY
TRBV18	.	once	TRBJ1-2	ASSPPILRIEKLYGYT
TRBV7-6	TRBD2	.	TRBJ2-1	ASSLVPGGPNNEQF
TRBV7-2	.	.	TRBJ1-1	ASSSDNAWTEAF
TRBV9	TRBD2	.	TRBJ2-1	ASSVTSGLHNEQF